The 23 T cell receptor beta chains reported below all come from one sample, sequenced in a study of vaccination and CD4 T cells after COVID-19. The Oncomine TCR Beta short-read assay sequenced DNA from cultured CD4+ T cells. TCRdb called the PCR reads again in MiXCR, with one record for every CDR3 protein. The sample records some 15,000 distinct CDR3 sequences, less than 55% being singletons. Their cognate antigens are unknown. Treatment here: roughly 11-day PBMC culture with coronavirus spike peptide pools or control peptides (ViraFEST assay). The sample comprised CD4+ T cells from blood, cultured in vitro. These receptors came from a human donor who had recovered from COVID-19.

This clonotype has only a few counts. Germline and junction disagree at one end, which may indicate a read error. CDR3 residues: CASSNQPFFSKRDF. As DNA, the CDR3 is TGTGCCAGCAGTAACCAGCCCTTCTTCTCTAAAAGGGACTTC. The rearrangement uses TRBV27 and TRBJ2-7; D gene ambiguous. The CDR3 is 14 residues long. The germline V gene has CDR1 MNHEY and CDR2 SMNVEV (reference sequence).

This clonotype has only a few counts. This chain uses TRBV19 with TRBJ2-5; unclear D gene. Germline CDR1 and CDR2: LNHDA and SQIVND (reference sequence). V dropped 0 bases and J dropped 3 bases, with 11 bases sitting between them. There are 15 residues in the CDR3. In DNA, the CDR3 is TGTGCCAGTAGTATAGATCGTGGGGTCGAAGAGACCCAGTACTTC. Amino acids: CASSIDRGVEETQYF.

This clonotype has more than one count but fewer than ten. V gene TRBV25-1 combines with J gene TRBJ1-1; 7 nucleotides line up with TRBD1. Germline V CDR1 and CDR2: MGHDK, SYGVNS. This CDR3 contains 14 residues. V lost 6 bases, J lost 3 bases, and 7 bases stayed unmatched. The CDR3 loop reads CASREGQLYTEAFF. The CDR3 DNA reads TGTGCCAGCAGGGAGGGACAGTTGTACACTGAAGCTTTCTTT. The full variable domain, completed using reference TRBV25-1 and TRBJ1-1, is EADIYQTPRYLVIGTGKKITLECSQTMGHDKMYWYQQDPGMELHLIHYSYGVNSTEKGDLSSESTVSRIRTEHFPLTLESARPSHTSQYLCASREGQLYTEAFFGQGTRLTVV.

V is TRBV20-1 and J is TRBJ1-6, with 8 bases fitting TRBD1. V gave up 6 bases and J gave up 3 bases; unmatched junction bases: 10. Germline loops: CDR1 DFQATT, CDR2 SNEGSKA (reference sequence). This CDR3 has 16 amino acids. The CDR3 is CSAIRTGNFYNSPLHF. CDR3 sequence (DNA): TGCAGTGCGATTCGGACAGGGAATTTCTATAATTCACCCCTCCACTTT.

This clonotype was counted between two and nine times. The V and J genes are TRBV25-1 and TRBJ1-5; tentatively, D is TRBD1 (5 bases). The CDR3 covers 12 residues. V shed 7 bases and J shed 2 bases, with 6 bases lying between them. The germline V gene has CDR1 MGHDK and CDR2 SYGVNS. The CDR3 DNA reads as TGTGCCAGCACCAGGGGCAATCAGCCCCAGCATTTT. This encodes CASTRGNQPQHF.

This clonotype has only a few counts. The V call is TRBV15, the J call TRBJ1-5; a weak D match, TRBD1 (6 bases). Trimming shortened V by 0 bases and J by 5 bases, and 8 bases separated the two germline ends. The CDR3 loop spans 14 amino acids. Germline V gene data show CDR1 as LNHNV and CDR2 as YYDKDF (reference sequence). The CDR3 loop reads CATSRDKGDQPQHF. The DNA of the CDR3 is TGTGCCACCAGCAGAGATAAGGGGGATCAGCCCCAGCATTTT.

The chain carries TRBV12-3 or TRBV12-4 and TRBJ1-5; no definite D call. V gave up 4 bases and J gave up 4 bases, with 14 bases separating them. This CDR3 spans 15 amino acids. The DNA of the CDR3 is TGTGCCAGCAGTTCGCAGCCCGTCGGAAATCAGCCCCAGCATTTT. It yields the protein CASSSQPVGNQPQHF.

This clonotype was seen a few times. This CDR3 reads CASSTRTGANTEAFF. CDR3 sequence (DNA): TGTGCCAGCAGCACTAGGACAGGGGCGAACACTGAAGCTTTCTTT. This rearrangement joins TRBV11-2 to TRBJ1-1, with 9 nucleotides matching TRBD1. This CDR3 has 15 residues. The V gene's germline CDR1 is SGHAT and CDR2 FQNNGV. V dropped 5 bases and J dropped 1; count of bases not matched to a gene: 5.

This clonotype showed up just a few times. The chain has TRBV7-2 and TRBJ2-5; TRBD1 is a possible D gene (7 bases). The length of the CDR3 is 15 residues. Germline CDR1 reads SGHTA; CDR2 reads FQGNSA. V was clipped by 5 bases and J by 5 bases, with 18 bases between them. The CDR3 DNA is TGTGCCAGCAGCCCATTAGGGGGCGGGACGGAGACCCAGTACTTC. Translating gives CASSPLGGGTETQYF.

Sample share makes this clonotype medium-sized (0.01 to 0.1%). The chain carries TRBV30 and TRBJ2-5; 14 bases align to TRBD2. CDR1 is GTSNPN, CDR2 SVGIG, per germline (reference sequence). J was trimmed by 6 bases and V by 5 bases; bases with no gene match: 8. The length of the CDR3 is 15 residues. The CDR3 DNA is TGTGCCTGGGCCGGGACTAGCGGGAGTAGTCAGACCCAGTACTTC. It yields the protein CAWAGTSGSSQTQYF.

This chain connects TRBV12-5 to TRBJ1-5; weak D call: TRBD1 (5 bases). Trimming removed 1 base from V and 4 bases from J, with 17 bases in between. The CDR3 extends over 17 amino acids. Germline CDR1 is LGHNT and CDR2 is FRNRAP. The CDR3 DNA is TGTGCTAGTGGTTTGGCTCACGACAGAGTAGGGAATCAGCCCCAGCATTTT. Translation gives CASGLAHDRVGNQPQHF.

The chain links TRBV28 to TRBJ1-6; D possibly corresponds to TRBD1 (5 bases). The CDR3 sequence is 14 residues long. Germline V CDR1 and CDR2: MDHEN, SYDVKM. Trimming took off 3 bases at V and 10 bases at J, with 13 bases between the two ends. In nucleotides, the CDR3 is TGTGCCAGCAGTTTTGGGCAGGGACCATCACCCCTCCACTTT. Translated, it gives CASSFGQGPSPLHF.

CDR3 nucleotides: TGTGCCAGCAGCAGGGACAGGGAGAAGACCCAGTACTTC. Amino acid sequence: CASSRDREKTQYF. This chain links TRBV11-3 with TRBJ2-5; 9 bases are a match to TRBD1. CDR1 is SGHNT, CDR2 YENEEA, per germline. V was clipped by 5 bases and J by 6 bases; unmatched bases: 4. The CDR3 spans 13 residues. The complete variable domain, with remaining parts taken from reference TRBV11-3 and TRBJ2-5, reads EAGVVQSPRYKIIEKKQPVAFWCNPISGHNTLYWYLQNLGQGPELLIRYENEEAVDDSQLPKDRFSAERLKGVDSTLKIQPAELGDSAVYLCASSRDREKTQYFGPGTRLLVL.

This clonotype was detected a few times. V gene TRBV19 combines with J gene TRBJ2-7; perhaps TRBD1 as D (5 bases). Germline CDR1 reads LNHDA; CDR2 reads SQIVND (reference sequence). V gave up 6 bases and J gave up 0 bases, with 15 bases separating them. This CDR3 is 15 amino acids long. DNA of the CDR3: TGTGCCAGTAGGCGCGAGAACAGGCACTCCTACGAGCAGTACTTC. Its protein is CASRRENRHSYEQYF.

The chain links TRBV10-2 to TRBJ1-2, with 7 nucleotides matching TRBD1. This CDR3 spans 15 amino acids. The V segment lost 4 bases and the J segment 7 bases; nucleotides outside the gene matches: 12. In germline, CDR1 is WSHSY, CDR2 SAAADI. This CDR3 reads CASSGGSRGRGGYTF. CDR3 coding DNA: TGCGCCAGCAGTGGGGGGTCGAGGGGGCGCGGTGGCTACACCTTC.

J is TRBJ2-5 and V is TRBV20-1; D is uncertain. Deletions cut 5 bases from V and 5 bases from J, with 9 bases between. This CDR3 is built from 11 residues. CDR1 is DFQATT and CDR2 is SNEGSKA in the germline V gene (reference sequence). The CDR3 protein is CSAGSMETQYF. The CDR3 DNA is TGCAGTGCTGGGTCGATGGAGACCCAGTACTTC.

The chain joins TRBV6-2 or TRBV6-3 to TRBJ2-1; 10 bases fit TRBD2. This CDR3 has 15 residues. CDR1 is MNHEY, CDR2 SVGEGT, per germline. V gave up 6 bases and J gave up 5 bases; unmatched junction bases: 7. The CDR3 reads CASRSGRAPDNEQFF. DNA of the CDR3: TGTGCCAGCAGGAGCGGGAGGGCCCCGGACAATGAGCAGTTCTTC.

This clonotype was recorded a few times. The CDR3 reads CASSYGGSSNQPQHF. CDR3 sequence (DNA): TGTGCCAGCAGTTACGGGGGGAGTAGCAATCAGCCCCAGCATTTT. The rearrangement joins TRBV6-5 to TRBJ1-5; possible D gene TRBD1, 5 bases. The germline CDR1 and CDR2 sequences are MNHEY and SVGAGI. This CDR3 has 15 residues. Trimming shortened V by 2 bases and J by 0 bases, and 8 bases separated the two germline ends.

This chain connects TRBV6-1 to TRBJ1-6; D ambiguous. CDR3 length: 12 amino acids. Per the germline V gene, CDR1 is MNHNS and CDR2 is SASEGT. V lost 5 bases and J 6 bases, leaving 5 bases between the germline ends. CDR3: CASSPPNSPLHF. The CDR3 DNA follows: TGTGCCAGCAGTCCCCCTAATTCACCCCTCCACTTT.

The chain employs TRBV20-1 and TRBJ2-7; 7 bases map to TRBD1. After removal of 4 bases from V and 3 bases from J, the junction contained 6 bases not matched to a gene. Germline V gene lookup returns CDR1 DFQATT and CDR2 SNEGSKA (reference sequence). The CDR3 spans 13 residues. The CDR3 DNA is TGCAGTGCTACGACAGGGAGAGGCTACGAGCAGTACTTC. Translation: CSATTGRGYEQYF.

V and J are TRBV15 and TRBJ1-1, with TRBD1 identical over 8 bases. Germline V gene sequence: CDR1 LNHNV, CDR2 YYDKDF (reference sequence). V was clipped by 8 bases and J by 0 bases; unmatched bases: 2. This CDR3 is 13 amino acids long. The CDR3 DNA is TGTGCCACCGGGGACAGGTTGAACACTGAAGCTTTCTTT. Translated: CATGDRLNTEAFF.

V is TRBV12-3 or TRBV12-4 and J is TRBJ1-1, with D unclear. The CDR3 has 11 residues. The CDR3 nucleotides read TGTGCGGTCCAGGTGAACACTGAAGCTTTCTTT. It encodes CAVQVNTEAFF.

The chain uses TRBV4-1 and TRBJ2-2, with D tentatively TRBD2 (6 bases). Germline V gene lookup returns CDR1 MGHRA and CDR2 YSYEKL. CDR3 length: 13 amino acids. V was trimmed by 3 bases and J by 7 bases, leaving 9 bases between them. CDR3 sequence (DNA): TGCGCCAGCAGCCAGGTTAGCGGCGGGGAGCTGTTTTTT. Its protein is CASSQVSGGELFF.